A single sample is the source of the 11 T cell receptor beta chains below, sequenced in a study of CD8+CD57+ T cells in acquired aplastic anemia. Genomic DNA served as template for TCR beta VDJ and CDR3 profiling. MiXCR, applied by TCRdb to the reads, yields one record per CDR3 protein. There are about 210,000 distinct CDR3 sequences in the sample; 34% occur only once, and roughly 1.1% lies in the top ten. The source material was sorted CD4+, CD8+, or CD8+CD57+ T cells (not recorded which) from PBMCs. These TCRs come from a human donor in good health, serving as a control.

The sample holds many counts of this clonotype. The chain is built from TRBV2 and TRBJ2-3; TRBD2 agrees at 7 bases. Germline V gives CDR1 SNHLY, CDR2 FYNNEI. The CDR3 covers 14 residues. V shed 6 bases and J 5 bases; nucleotides not matched to a gene: 8. The CDR3 sequence: CASRLSGAGDTQYF. CDR3 sequence (DNA): TGTGCCAGCAGACTGAGCGGGGCCGGAGATACGCAGTATTTT.

This chain joins TRBV29-1 and TRBJ2-7; 15 positions match TRBD2. The germline gives CDR1 SQVTM, CDR2 ANQGSEA. After removal of 3 bases from V and 3 bases from J, the junction contained 9 bases not matched to a gene. The CDR3 totals 17 residues. Written as DNA, the CDR3 is TGCAGCGTTGAGGCGCCGGGACTAGCGGGGGGCCGCTACGAGCAGTACTTC. Translation gives CSVEAPGLAGGRYEQYF.

This clonotype was counted only a few times. This CDR3 is CASSKTTVGETQYF. The CDR3 DNA sequence: TGTGCCAGCTCGAAGACGACAGTAGGGGAGACCCAGTACTTC. The gene calls are TRBV18 and TRBJ2-5; a possible D gene is TRBD1 (5 bases). The V gene's germline CDR1 is KGHSH and CDR2 LQKENI. CDR3 length: 14 amino acids. V lost 6 bases and J 5 bases, leaving 16 bases between the germline ends.

This clonotype has just a few counts. The V and J genes are TRBV11-2 and TRBJ2-7; 15 nucleotides agree with TRBD2. From germline, CDR1 is SGHAT and CDR2 FQNNGV. The CDR3 is 21 residues long. V was clipped by 4 bases and J by 3 bases; unmatched bases: 19. DNA for the CDR3: TGTGCCAGCAGCTCCTACGGGAGGGGACTAGCGGGAGGAGAGGGGCACTACGAGCAGTACTTC. Translated: CASSSYGRGLAGGEGHYEQYF.

The chain recombines TRBV3-1 with TRBJ1-1; 7 nucleotides align to TRBD1. After removal of 4 bases from V and 4 bases from J, the junction contained 6 bases not matched to a gene. The CDR3 is 14 amino acids. In germline, CDR1 is LGHDT, CDR2 YNNKEL (reference sequence). Here the CDR3 DNA reads TGTGCCAGCAGCCCAACAGGGGTAGGCACTGAAGCTTTCTTT. Protein: CASSPTGVGTEAFF.

There are many counts of this clonotype. The rearrangement uses TRBV5-6 and TRBJ2-3; D is perhaps TRBD1 (6 bases). Trimming pared 1 base from V and 7 bases from J, leaving 19 bases between. Looked up from germline, CDR1 is SGHDT and CDR2 is YYEEEE. The CDR3 contains 16 residues. CDR3 DNA sequence: TGTGCCAGCAGCTTGTGGTGGACAGATTCAGACCATACGCAGTATTTT. It specifies CASSLWWTDSDHTQYF.

This clonotype occurred many times. V is TRBV11-2 and J is TRBJ2-5; unclear D gene. This CDR3 region has 12 residues. With 5 bases removed from V and 5 bases from J, the gap between germline ends came to 9 bases. Looked up from germline, CDR1 is SGHAT and CDR2 is FQNNGV. CDR3 in DNA: TGTGCCAGCAGCCCCAACTTGGAGACCCAGTACTTC. This codes for CASSPNLETQYF.

The chain links TRBV20-1 to TRBJ2-7; possibly TRBD1 or TRBD2 for D (6 bases each). The V gene's germline CDR1 is DFQATT and CDR2 SNEGSKA (reference sequence). The CDR3 has 14 amino acids. Between the trimmed V and J ends, which lost 3 bases and 3 bases, there was a span of 15 bases. CDR3 DNA sequence: TGCAGTGCTAGTAGTAGGGGGGACGGCTACGAGCAGTACTTC. Amino acid sequence: CSASSRGDGYEQYF.

The genes are TRBV27 and TRBJ1-5; D remains ambiguous. Germline CDR1 MNHEY, CDR2 SMNVEV (reference sequence). V lost 1 base and J lost 10, with 14 bases in between. This CDR3 has 14 residues. CDR3 DNA: TGTGCCAGCAGTTTATGGCCGGGAGGAAGCCCCCAGCATTTT. Residues: CASSLWPGGSPQHF.

This clonotype was observed at least ten times. CDR3 residues: CSVEDWPAGPQHF. The CDR3 nucleotides read TGCAGCGTTGAAGACTGGCCAGCGGGGCCCCAGCATTTT. This chain links TRBV29-1 with TRBJ1-5; D unclear. CDR3 length: 13 amino acids. CDR1 and CDR2 (germline): SQVTM, ANQGSEA. Trimming shortened V by 0 bases and J by 9 bases, and 12 bases separated the two germline ends.

The chain links TRBV5-4 to TRBJ1-2; 7 positions agree with TRBD1. V trimming: 4 bases; J trimming: 3 bases; junction bases outside the gene matches: 9. Per germline, CDR1 SGHNT and CDR2 YYREEE (reference sequence). There are 15 residues in the CDR3. The CDR3 sequence is CASSERRQGDYGYTF. For the CDR3, the DNA is TGTGCCAGCAGCGAGAGGAGACAGGGTGACTATGGCTACACCTTC.